This T cell receptor beta chain was sequenced for a study of Ad26.COV2.S vaccination and SARS-CoV-2 variants. Study-level results: Across vaccine and placebo recipients, the breadth of non-spike TCRs was similar. Total responses of T cells may have been underestimated by the analyses of TCR breadth and depth. Compared with placebo recipients, vaccine recipients had higher spike-specific TCR breadth.

Trimming removed 4 bases from V and 2 bases from J, with 11 bases in between. The CDR3 totals 13 residues. CDR1 SQVTM and CDR2 ANQGSEA come from the germline V gene. Profiling relied on immunoSEQ multiplex PCR, and the TCRdb table lists in-frame clones only, not all of them. This table holds around 450,000 clones, roughly nine tenths found once. As to treatment: around 19 received Ad26.COV2.S at low or high dose, single or two shots; about 5 received placebo; per-sample allocation not given. Repertoires come from day 63 after the first vaccine or placebo injection. Points on this clone: Its antigen is unknown.

The sequence derives from a person aged 18-60 years who received the Ad26.COV2.S COVID-19 vaccine or a placebo. The chain joins TRBV29-1 to TRBJ1-1; the D is unclear. The sequences come from peripheral blood, collected in a trial of Ad26.COV2.S vaccine versus placebo. CDR3 coding DNA: TGCAGCGTTGGAGGGAGAGTAAACACTGAAGCTTTCTTT. Translating gives CSVGGRVNTEAFF.